The 23 T cell receptor beta chains below come from one sample, sequenced in a study of T cell responses to AZD1222 COVID-19 vaccine. The method was immunoSEQ multiplex PCR; TCRdb's version includes in-frame clones alone and lacks a portion of them. In the table there are around 84,000 clones, 85% to 90% of which are singletons. Specimen: peripheral blood, collected on day 0 of MenACWY control vaccination. These receptors all come from an adult in good health.

V gene TRBV5-6 combines with J gene TRBJ1-5; D uncertain. Trimming cost V 4 bases and J 6 bases, with 8 bases left between them. This CDR3 has 12 amino acids. Per germline, CDR1 SGHDT and CDR2 YYEEEE. The CDR3, as DNA: TGTGCCAGCAGCATCCAATCTCAGCCCCAGCATTTT. The encoded protein is CASSIQSQPQHF.

V is TRBV2 and J is TRBJ1-4; D uncertain. From germline, CDR1 is SNHLY and CDR2 FYNNEI. CDR3 length: 15 amino acids. Trimming left V 7 bases short and J 2 bases short, with 14 bases between. Here the CDR3 reads CASTRGLLTNEKLFF. CDR3 coding DNA: TGTGCCAGCACCAGAGGGCTTTTGACTAATGAAAAACTGTTTTTT.

The J gene is TRBJ1-2, the V gene TRBV5-1; 8 nucleotides line up with TRBD1. The germline V gene encodes CDR1 SGHRS and CDR2 YFSETQ. Trimming at V came to 0 bases and at J to 4 bases, leaving 2 bases not matched to a gene. CDR3 size: 14 residues. This CDR3 is CASSLGTGIYGYTF. CDR3 nucleotides: TGCGCCAGCAGCTTGGGGACAGGGATCTATGGCTACACCTTC.

V is TRBV4-3 and J is TRBJ1-2; D remains ambiguous. Trimming took off 0 bases at V and 4 bases at J, with 15 bases between the two ends. Germline V CDR1 and CDR2: LGHNA, YSLEER. This CDR3 has 16 residues. Written as DNA, the CDR3 is TGCGCCAGCAGCCAAGATTATCCCCGGACGGGCTATGGCTACACCTTC. This codes for CASSQDYPRTGYGYTF.

J is TRBJ1-1 and V is TRBV29-1; no clear D. V was cut by 1 base and J by 3 bases, with 9 bases left in between. The CDR3 is made up of 13 amino acids. The germline CDR1 and CDR2 sequences are SQVTM and ANQGSEA. The CDR3, as DNA: TGCAGCGTTGAAGGGGCGCGGGACACTGAAGCTTTCTTT. Its translation is CSVEGARDTEAFF. The variable domain in full, with the rest retrieved from reference TRBV29-1 and TRBJ1-1, is SAVISQKPSRDICQRGTSLTIQCQVDSQVTMMFWYRQQPGQSLTLIATANQGSEATYESGFVIDKFPISRPNLTFSTLTVSNMSPEDSSIYLCSVEGARDTEAFFGQGTRLTVV.

The gene calls are TRBV5-1 and TRBJ1-4; D remains unclear. CDR1 and CDR2 (germline): SGHRS, YFSETQ. The V end was cut by 2 bases, the J end by 3 bases, with 5 bases between. CDR3 length: 13 residues. CDR3 residues: CASSFNPNEKLFF. CDR3 DNA: TGCGCCAGCAGCTTTAATCCTAATGAAAAACTGTTTTTT.

This clone has just one count. The chain uses TRBV3-1 (or the pseudogene TRBV3-2) and TRBJ2-1; D possibly corresponds to TRBD1 (8 bases). The V end lost 2 bases, the J end lost 6 bases, and 20 bases lay between the germline ends. The CDR3 is 17 residues long. Germline loops: CDR1 LGHDT, CDR2 YNNKEL (reference sequence). CDR3 in amino acids: CASSQRLGTGGSNEQFF. In nucleotides, the CDR3 is TGTGCCAGCAGCCAAAGATTGGGGACAGGCGGGAGCAATGAGCAGTTCTTC.

V gene TRBV7-9 combines with J gene TRBJ2-1, with D possibly being TRBD1 (6 bases). Germline CDR1 is SEHNR and CDR2 is FQNEAQ (reference sequence). The V and J ends lost 1 base and 2 bases respectively, with 9 bases between them. This CDR3 spans 15 amino acids. DNA of the CDR3: TGTGCCAGCAGCTTAGAGTGGACAGCCTACAATGAGCAGTTCTTC. Amino acid sequence: CASSLEWTAYNEQFF.

The chain is built from TRBV5-1 and TRBJ2-4; D might be TRBD2 (5 bases). CDR1 is SGHRS and CDR2 is YFSETQ in the germline V gene. V was trimmed by 0 bases and J by 2 bases, leaving 12 bases between them. The CDR3 length is 16 residues. This chain's CDR3 is CASSLEGGSSKNIQYF. CDR3 DNA sequence: TGCGCCAGCAGCTTGGAAGGAGGATCCTCCAAAAACATTCAGTACTTC.

The genes are TRBV19 and TRBJ1-5; D is possibly TRBD1 (6 bases). Germline CDR1 LNHDA, CDR2 SQIVND (reference sequence). The CDR3 runs to 15 residues. The V end was cut by 7 bases, the J end by 5 bases, with 18 bases between. The DNA for the CDR3 is TGTGCCAGTACCGATCCGGGCAGGGGATATCAGCCCCAGCATTTT. Amino acids: CASTDPGRGYQPQHF.

The V call is TRBV4-1, the J call TRBJ1-1; 7 nucleotides agree with TRBD1. The CDR3 covers 14 residues. The trim removed 4 bases at V and 3 bases at J, leaving 5 bases unmatched. Germline loops: CDR1 MGHRA, CDR2 YSYEKL. This CDR3 is CASSLDRVDTEAFF. CDR3 nucleotide sequence: TGCGCCAGCAGCCTCGACAGGGTTGACACTGAAGCTTTCTTT.

This sequence joins TRBV6-2 or TRBV6-3 and TRBJ2-3; 10 nucleotides align to TRBD2. Germline CDR1 is MNHEY and CDR2 is SVGEGT. The CDR3 loop spans 19 amino acids. V was clipped by 2 bases and J by 0 bases; unmatched bases: 11. The CDR3, as DNA: TGTGCCAGCAGTTACCCTGGTAGCGGGGGGTTTTCTAGCACAGATACGCAGTATTTT. This encodes CASSYPGSGGFSSTDTQYF.

The CDR3: CASSVGAGLGNEQFF. CDR3 bases: TGTGCCAGCAGCGTAGGGGCGGGGCTGGGGAATGAGCAGTTCTTC. The chain couples TRBV9 to TRBJ2-1; maybe TRBD2 (6 bases). This CDR3 has 15 residues. Trimming pared 0 bases from V and 7 bases from J, leaving 14 bases between. Looked up from germline, CDR1 is SGDLS and CDR2 is YYNGEE.

The J gene is TRBJ1-6, the V gene TRBV30; D is unresolved. Trimming shortened V by 3 bases and J by 7 bases, and 13 bases separated the two germline ends. The CDR3 consists of 14 residues. Per the germline V gene, CDR1 is GTSNPN and CDR2 is SVGIG (reference sequence). The CDR3 reads CAWRELQTNSPLHF. The CDR3 bases are TGTGCCTGGAGGGAGTTACAGACAAATTCACCCCTCCACTTT.

For the CDR3, the DNA is TGTGCCAGCATACAGGAGCAGGCGGCTAATTCACCCCTCCACTTT. It codes for CASIQEQAANSPLHF. The chain recombines TRBV5-8 with TRBJ1-6; D possibly corresponds to TRBD1 (5 bases). V was pared by 6 bases and J by 6 bases, with 16 bases between. There are 15 residues in the CDR3. Germline V gene data show CDR1 as SGHTS and CDR2 as YDEGEE.

This clone was found once. This rearrangement joins TRBV6-5 to TRBJ2-7; D is unresolved. CDR1 and CDR2 from the germline V gene are MNHEY and SVGAGI. Trimming shortened V by 5 bases and J by 0 bases, and 11 bases separated the two germline ends. This CDR3 spans 14 amino acids. This CDR3 reads CASSIRQSSYEQYF. Written as DNA, the CDR3 is TGTGCCAGCAGTATCCGACAAAGCTCCTACGAGCAGTACTTC.

The chain couples TRBV19 to TRBJ2-5, with D hard to call. This CDR3 spans 13 amino acids. Germline V gene data show CDR1 as LNHDA and CDR2 as SQIVND (reference sequence). Trimming cost V 5 bases and J 5 bases, with 12 bases left between them. This CDR3 is CASSLARAETQYF. Here the CDR3 DNA reads TGTGCCAGTAGTTTGGCTAGGGCTGAGACCCAGTACTTC. Using reference TRBV19 and TRBJ2-5 for the parts outside the CDR3, the full variable domain is DGGITQSPKYLFRKEGQNVTLSCEQNLNHDAMYWYRQDPGQGLRLIYYSQIVNDFQKGDIAEGYSVSREKKESFPLTVTSAQKNPTAFYLCASSLARAETQYFGPGTRLLVL.

The gene calls are TRBV2 and TRBJ2-2; TRBD2 is a possible D gene (5 bases). From germline, CDR1 is SNHLY and CDR2 FYNNEI. V lost 4 bases to trimming and J lost 1 base, with 7 bases between them. This CDR3 comprises 14 residues. The CDR3 bases are TGTGCCAGCAGTGTCGCGGGGAACACCGGGGAGCTGTTTTTT. It encodes CASSVAGNTGELFF.

Regarding this clone: The sample has other DNA sequences that encode this CDR3 too. The chain couples TRBV10-3 to TRBJ1-6; maybe TRBD1 (6 bases). Trimming pared 0 bases from V and 7 bases from J, leaving 13 bases between. The germline CDR1 and CDR2 sequences are ENHRY and SYGVKD. This CDR3 comprises 16 residues. Here the CDR3 reads CAISESRGGENSPLHF. CDR3 DNA sequence: TGTGCCATCAGTGAGTCACGGGGGGGCGAGAATTCACCCCTCCACTTT.

The chain combines TRBV29-1 with TRBJ1-5; D call uncertain. The V and J ends lost 4 bases and 0 bases respectively, with 7 bases between them. Germline V CDR1 and CDR2: SQVTM, ANQGSEA. The CDR3 loop spans 13 amino acids. The CDR3 loop reads CSVGENSNQPQHF. DNA of the CDR3: TGCAGCGTTGGGGAAAATAGCAATCAGCCCCAGCATTTT.

This clone was seen more than once but under ten times. This chain links TRBV4-2 with TRBJ1-5; no firm D call. Germline lookup yields CDR1 LGHNA and CDR2 YNFKEQ. Trimming took off 0 bases at V and 0 bases at J, with 15 bases between the two ends. CDR3 length: 18 amino acids. CDR3 region: CASSQDASSGYSNQPQHF. The CDR3, as DNA: TGTGCCAGCAGCCAAGATGCTTCCTCCGGATATAGCAATCAGCCCCAGCATTTT.

The sample holds one count of this clone. The chain employs TRBV15 and TRBJ1-2, with D unclear. Germline-derived CDR1 and CDR2 are LNHNV and YYDKDF (reference sequence). The length of the CDR3 is 12 residues. The V end lost 3 bases, the J end lost 7 bases, and 9 bases lay between the germline ends. CDR3 sequence reads: CATSSGRVGYTF. The CDR3 DNA reads as TGTGCCACCAGCAGCGGGAGGGTTGGCTACACCTTC.

V gene TRBV6-1 combines with J gene TRBJ1-2; TRBD1 matches at 8 bases. Germline assignment: CDR1 MNHNS and CDR2 SASEGT. Trimming took 3 bases from V and 7 from J; bases not matched to a gene: 7. CDR3 length: 14 residues. CDR3 sequence reads: CASSEEDRAGGYTF. The CDR3 bases are TGTGCCAGCAGTGAGGAGGACAGGGCGGGTGGCTACACCTTC.